This T cell receptor beta chain appears in the sequencing data of a study of CD8+ T cells in alopecia areata. General study points: Scalp data also include sequences from resident alphabeta T cells of normal skin. Sharing of TCRs across patients appeared less clear than in mice, possibly for HLA-related reasons.

CDR3 length: 16 residues. Germline V gene sequence: CDR1 SGHVS, CDR2 FNYEAQ. With 4 bases clipped from V and 5 bases from J, the junction kept 10 bases outside the gene matches. As the sequencing template, cDNA was produced by extracting RNA and reverse transcribing it. Sequencing used immunoSEQ multiplex PCR; TCRdb keeps in-frame clones, though not all of them. The sample lists 120,000 to 150,000 clones; less than 65% were seen once. This clone was detected once. Its target is not known. Researchers picked out CD4+ and CD8+ T cells from PBMCs by sorting. Sequences were obtained from CD8+ T cells sorted from blood. The V gene is TRBV7-6, the J gene TRBJ2-2, with 7 bases aligning to TRBD2. The receptor's source is a human donor in good health. CDR3 in DNA: TGTGCCAGCAGCTCCCTAGCGGAGGGAGGGACCGGGGAGCTGTTTTTT. Translating gives CASSSLAEGGTGELFF. Filled out from reference TRBV7-6 and TRBJ2-2, the complete variable domain reads GAGVSQSPRYKVTKRGQDVALRCDPISGHVSLYWYRQALGQGPEFLTYFNYEAQQDKSGLPNDRFSAERPEGSISTLTIQRTEQRDSAMYRCASSSLAEGGTGELFFGEGSRLTVL.